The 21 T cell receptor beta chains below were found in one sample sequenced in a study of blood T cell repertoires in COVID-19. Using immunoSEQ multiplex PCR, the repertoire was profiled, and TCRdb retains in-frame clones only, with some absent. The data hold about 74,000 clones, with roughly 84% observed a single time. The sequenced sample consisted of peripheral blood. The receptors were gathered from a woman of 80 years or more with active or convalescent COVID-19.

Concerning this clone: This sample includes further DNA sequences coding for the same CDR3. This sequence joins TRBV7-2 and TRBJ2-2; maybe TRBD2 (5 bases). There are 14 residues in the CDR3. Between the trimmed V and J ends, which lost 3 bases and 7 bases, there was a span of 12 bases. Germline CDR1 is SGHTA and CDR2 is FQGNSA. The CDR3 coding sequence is TGTGCCAGCAGCTTGGGGAGAGGCAGCGGGGAGCTGTTTTTT. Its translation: CASSLGRGSGELFF.

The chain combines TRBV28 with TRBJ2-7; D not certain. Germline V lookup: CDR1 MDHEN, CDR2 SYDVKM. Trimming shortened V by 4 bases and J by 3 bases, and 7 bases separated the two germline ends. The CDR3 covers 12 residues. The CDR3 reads CASSSGFYEQYF. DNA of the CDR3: TGTGCCAGCAGTTCCGGTTTCTACGAGCAGTACTTC.

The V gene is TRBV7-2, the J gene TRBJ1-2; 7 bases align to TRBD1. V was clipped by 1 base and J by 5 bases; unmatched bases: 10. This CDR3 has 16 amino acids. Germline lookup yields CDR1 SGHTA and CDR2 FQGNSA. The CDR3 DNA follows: TGTGCCAGCAGCTTAGAAGGGGGCCCGGGACAGTATGGCTACACCTTC. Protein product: CASSLEGGPGQYGYTF.

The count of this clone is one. The CDR3 bases are TGTGCCAGCAGCTTAGCGTCGGCGGATGCTTTAAACACCATATATTTT. This sequence encodes CASSLASADALNTIYF. This rearrangement joins TRBV7-2 to TRBJ1-3; D is undetermined. The CDR3 extends over 16 amino acids. Trimming removed 0 bases at V and 6 bases at J, with 15 bases between. Germline V CDR1 and CDR2: SGHTA, FQGNSA.

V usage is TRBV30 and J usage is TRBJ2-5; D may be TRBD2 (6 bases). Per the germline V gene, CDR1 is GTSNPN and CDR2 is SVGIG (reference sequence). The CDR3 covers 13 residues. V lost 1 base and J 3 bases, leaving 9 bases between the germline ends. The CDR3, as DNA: TGTGCCTGGAGTGGCGGGGTAAAAGAGACCCAGTACTTC. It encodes CAWSGGVKETQYF.

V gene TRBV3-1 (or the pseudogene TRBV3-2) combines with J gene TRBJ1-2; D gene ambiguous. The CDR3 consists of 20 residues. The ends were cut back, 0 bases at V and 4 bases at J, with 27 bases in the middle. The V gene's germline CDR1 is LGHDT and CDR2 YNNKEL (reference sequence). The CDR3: CASSQESCVEWRTPRYGYTF. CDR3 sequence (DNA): TGTGCCAGCAGCCAAGAATCTTGCGTCGAATGGAGGACTCCACGCTATGGCTACACCTTC.

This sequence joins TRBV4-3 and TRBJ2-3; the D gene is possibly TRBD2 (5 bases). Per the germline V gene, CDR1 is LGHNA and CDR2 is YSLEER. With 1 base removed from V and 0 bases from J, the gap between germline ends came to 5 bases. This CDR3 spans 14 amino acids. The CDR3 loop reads CASSQGGSTDTQYF. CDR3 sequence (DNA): TGCGCCAGCAGCCAAGGCGGGAGCACAGATACGCAGTATTTT.

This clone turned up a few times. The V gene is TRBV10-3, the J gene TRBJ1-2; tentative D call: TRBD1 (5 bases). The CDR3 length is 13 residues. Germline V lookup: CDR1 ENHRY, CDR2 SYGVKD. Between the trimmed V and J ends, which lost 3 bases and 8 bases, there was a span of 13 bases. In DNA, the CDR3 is TGTGCCATCAGTGACTTACAGGCAGAGGGCTACACCTTC. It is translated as CAISDLQAEGYTF.

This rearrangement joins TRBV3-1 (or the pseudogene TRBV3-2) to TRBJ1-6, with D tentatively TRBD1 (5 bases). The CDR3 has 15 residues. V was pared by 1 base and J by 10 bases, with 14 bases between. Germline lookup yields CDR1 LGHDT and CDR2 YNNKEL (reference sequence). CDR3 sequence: CASSQVAAGRSPLHF. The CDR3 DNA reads TGTGCCAGCAGCCAAGTGGCGGCAGGGCGGTCACCCCTCCACTTT.

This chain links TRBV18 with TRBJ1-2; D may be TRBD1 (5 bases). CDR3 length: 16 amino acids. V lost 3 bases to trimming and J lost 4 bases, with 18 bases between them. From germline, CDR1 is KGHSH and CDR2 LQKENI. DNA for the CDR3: TGTGCCAGCTCACCCAAGATTTCGGACATACCCTATGGCTACACCTTC. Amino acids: CASSPKISDIPYGYTF.

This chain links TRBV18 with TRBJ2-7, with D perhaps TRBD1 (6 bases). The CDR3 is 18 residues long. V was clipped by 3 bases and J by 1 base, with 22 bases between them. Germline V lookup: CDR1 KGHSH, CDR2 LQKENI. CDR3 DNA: TGTGCCAGCTCACCCATCCTCGGAACAGGGCTTGGGTCCTACGAGCAGTACTTC. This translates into CASSPILGTGLGSYEQYF. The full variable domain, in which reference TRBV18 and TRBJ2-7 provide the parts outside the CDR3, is NAGVMQNPRHLVRRRGQEARLRCSPMKGHSHVYWYRQLPEEGLKFMVYLQKENIIDESGMPKERFSAEFPKEGPSILRIQQVVRGDSAAYFCASSPILGTGLGSYEQYFGPGTRLTVT.

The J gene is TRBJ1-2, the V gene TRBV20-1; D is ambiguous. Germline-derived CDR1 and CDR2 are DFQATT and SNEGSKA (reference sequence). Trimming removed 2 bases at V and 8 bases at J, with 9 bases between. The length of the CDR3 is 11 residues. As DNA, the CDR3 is TGCAGTGCTAGATTCGGTTGGGGCTACACCTTC. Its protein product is CSARFGWGYTF.

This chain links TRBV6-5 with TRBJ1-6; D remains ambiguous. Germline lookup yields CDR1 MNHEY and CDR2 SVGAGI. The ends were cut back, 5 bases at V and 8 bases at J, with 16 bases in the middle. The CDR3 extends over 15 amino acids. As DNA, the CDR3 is TGTGCCAGCAGTACGACGGCCGGGGTAGATTCACCCCTCCACTTT. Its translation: CASSTTAGVDSPLHF.

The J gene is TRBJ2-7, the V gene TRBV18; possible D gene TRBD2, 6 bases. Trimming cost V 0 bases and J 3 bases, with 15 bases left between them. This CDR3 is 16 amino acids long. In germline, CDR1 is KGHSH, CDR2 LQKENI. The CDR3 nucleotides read TGTGCCAGCTCACCACCGACCCGGGCCGGGAGCTACGAGCAGTACTTC. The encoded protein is CASSPPTRAGSYEQYF. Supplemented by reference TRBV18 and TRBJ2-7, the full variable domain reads NAGVMQNPRHLVRRRGQEARLRCSPMKGHSHVYWYRQLPEEGLKFMVYLQKENIIDESGMPKERFSAEFPKEGPSILRIQQVVRGDSAAYFCASSPPTRAGSYEQYFGPGTRLTVT.

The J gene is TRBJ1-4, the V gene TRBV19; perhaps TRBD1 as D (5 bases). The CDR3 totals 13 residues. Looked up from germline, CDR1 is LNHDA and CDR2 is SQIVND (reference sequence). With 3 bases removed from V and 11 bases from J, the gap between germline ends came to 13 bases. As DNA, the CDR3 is TGTGCCAGTAGTATCAGGGAACGGGAGAAACTGTTTTTT. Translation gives CASSIREREKLFF.

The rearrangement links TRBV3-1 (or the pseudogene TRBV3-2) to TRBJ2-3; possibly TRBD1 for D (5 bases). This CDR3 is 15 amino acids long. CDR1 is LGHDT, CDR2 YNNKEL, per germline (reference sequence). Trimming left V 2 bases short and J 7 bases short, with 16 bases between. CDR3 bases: TGTGCCAGCAGCCAAAACGCTGGTGGGGCGTATACGCAGTATTTT. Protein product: CASSQNAGGAYTQYF.

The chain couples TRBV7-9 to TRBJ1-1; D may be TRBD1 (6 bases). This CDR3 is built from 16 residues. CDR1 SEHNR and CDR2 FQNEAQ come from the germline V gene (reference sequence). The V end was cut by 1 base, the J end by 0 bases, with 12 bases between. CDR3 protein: CASSLGLGDMNTEAFF. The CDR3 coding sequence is TGTGCCAGCAGCTTAGGGTTAGGGGACATGAACACTGAAGCTTTCTTT.

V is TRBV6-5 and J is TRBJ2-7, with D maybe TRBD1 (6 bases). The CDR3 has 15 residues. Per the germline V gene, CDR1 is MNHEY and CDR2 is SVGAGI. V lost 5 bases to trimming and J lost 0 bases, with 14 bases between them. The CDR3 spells CASSKRTVSSYEQYF. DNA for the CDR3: TGTGCCAGCAGTAAACGGACAGTCAGCTCCTACGAGCAGTACTTC.

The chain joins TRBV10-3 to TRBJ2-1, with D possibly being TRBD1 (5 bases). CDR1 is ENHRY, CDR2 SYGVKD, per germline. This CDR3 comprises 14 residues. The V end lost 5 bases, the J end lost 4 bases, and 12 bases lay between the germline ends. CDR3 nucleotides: TGTGCCATCAGTACCCTGGGGCCTTACAATGAGCAGTTCTTC. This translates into CAISTLGPYNEQFF.

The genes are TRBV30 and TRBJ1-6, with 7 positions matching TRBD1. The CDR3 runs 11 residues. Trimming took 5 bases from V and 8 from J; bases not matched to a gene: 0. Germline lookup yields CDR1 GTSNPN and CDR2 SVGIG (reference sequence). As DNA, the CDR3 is TGTGCCTGGGGACAGGATTCACCCCTCCACTTT. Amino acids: CAWGQDSPLHF. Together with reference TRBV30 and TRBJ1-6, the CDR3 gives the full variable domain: SQTIHQWPATLVQPVGSPLSLECTVEGTSNPNLYWYRQAAGRGLQLLFYSVGIGQISSEVPQNLSASRPQDRQFILSSKKLLLSDSGFYLCAWGQDSPLHFGNGTRLTVT.

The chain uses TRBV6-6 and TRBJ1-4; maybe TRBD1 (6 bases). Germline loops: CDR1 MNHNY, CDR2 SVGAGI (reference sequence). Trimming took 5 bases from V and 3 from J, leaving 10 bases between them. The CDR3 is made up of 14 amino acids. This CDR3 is CASSGGAANEKLFF. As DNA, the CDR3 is TGTGCCAGCAGTGGGGGGGCGGCTAATGAAAAACTGTTTTTT.